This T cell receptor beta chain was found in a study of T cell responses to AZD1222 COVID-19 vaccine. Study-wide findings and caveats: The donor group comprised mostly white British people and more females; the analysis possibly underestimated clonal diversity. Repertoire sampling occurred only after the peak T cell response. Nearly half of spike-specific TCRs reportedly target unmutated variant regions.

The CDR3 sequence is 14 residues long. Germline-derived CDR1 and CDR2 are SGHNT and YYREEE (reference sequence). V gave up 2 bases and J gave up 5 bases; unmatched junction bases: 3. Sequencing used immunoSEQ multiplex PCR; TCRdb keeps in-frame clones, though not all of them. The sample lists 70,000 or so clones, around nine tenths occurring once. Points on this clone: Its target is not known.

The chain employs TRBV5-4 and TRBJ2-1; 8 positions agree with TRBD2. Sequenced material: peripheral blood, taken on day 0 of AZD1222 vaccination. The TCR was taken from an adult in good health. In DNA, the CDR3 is TGTGCCAGCAGCTTTAGCGGGACCAACAATGAGCAGTTCTTC. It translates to CASSFSGTNNEQFF.